The 17 T cell receptor beta chains below all came from one sample that was sequenced in a study of radiation and T cells in renal cell carcinoma. Time point indicated: blood 2 weeks post-SBRT. Described treatment: 15 Gy SBRT to primary tumor, nephrectomy 4 weeks later. Profiling relied on immunoSEQ multiplex PCR, and the TCRdb table lists in-frame clones only, not all of them. The repertoire includes roughly 75,000 clones, 82% of them detected once, and under 6.5% sits in the top ten. The sample here was blood, taken from a patient whose treatment included radiotherapy and nephrectomy. These receptors came from a man aged 55 to 70 with renal cell carcinoma.

This rearrangement joins TRBV11-2 to TRBJ2-5; D call uncertain. Germline V gene data show CDR1 as SGHAT and CDR2 as FQNNGV. The CDR3 runs to 12 residues. Trimming pared 0 bases from V and 9 bases from J, leaving 8 bases between. The CDR3 region is CASSLDGAAQYF. In DNA, the CDR3 is TGTGCCAGCAGCTTAGACGGCGCGGCCCAGTACTTC.

The chain has TRBV5-1 and TRBJ1-1, with 8 positions matching TRBD1. The V segment lost 4 bases and the J segment 4 bases; nucleotides outside the gene matches: 3. Germline CDR1 and CDR2: SGHRS and YFSETQ. This CDR3 has 13 amino acids. The CDR3 here is CASSGQGLTEAFF. CDR3 DNA: TGCGCCAGCAGCGGACAGGGTCTCACTGAAGCTTTCTTT.

This clone was observed a few times. The rearrangement joins TRBV20-1 to TRBJ1-1; D uncertain. Germline CDR1 reads DFQATT; CDR2 reads SNEGSKA (reference sequence). The CDR3 has 11 amino acids. V lost 3 bases and J lost 3, with 5 bases in between. The CDR3 DNA reads as TGCAGTGCTAGCCTGCACACTGAAGCTTTCTTT. Amino acids: CSASLHTEAFF.

This chain connects TRBV12-5 to TRBJ1-2; D remains unclear. This CDR3 has 13 residues. The V end lost 5 bases, the J end lost 2 bases, and 9 bases lay between the germline ends. Germline values: CDR1 LGHNT, CDR2 FRNRAP. The CDR3 region has the DNA TGTGCTAGTGGTCCAGAGAGGAACTATGGCTACACCTTC. Its protein product is CASGPERNYGYTF.

This rearrangement joins TRBV5-6 to TRBJ2-5, with D perhaps TRBD1 or TRBD2 (5 bases each). V was shortened by 4 bases and J by 5 bases, with 21 bases between the two germline ends. The CDR3 extends over 16 amino acids. CDR1 SGHDT and CDR2 YYEEEE come from the germline V gene. The CDR3 loop reads CASSPGRSRLMETQYF. The CDR3 nucleotides read TGTGCCAGCAGCCCGGGACGGTCGAGACTAATGGAGACCCAGTACTTC.

The J gene is TRBJ2-7, the V gene TRBV5-1, with 9 bases aligning to TRBD2. This CDR3 is 15 amino acids long. Germline V CDR1 and CDR2: SGHRS, YFSETQ. Trimming cost V 6 bases and J 6 bases; bases outside gene matches: 13. The CDR3 nucleotides are TGCGCCAGCAATCTAGCGGGGATAAGGGGCAGCGAGCAGTACTTC. It translates to CASNLAGIRGSEQYF. The variable domain in full, completed from reference TRBV5-1 and TRBJ2-7, reads KAGVTQTPRYLIKTRGQQVTLSCSPISGHRSVSWYQQTPGQGLQFLFEYFSETQRNKGNFPGRFSGRQFSNSRSEMNVSTLELGDSALYLCASNLAGIRGSEQYFGPGTRLTVT.

This clone was observed a single time. The chain carries TRBV6-5 and TRBJ2-7; TRBD2 might be the D (6 bases). Germline V lookup: CDR1 MNHEY, CDR2 SVGAGI. V was cut by 2 bases and J by 3 bases, with 11 bases left in between. CDR3 size: 14 residues. CDR3 bases: TGTGCCAGCAGTTACCGGGACTCCCTCTACGAGCAGTACTTC. Translating it yields CASSYRDSLYEQYF.

The chain recombines TRBV15 with TRBJ2-1, with 11 bases lining up with TRBD2. Trimming cost V 3 bases and J 6 bases; bases outside gene matches: 16. This CDR3 comprises 19 residues. Germline values: CDR1 LNHNV, CDR2 YYDKDF (reference sequence). The CDR3: CATSRDPSGRFHGGNEQFF. CDR3 DNA sequence: TGTGCCACCAGCAGGGATCCTAGCGGGAGGTTCCACGGAGGCAATGAGCAGTTCTTC.

This chain joins TRBV6-5 and TRBJ1-2; D is unclear. This CDR3 is 13 amino acids long. From germline, CDR1 is MNHEY and CDR2 SVGAGI. Trimming took off 0 bases at V and 7 bases at J, with 9 bases between the two ends. DNA for the CDR3: TGTGCCAGCAGTTACTCGAGGTGGGGTGGCTACACCTTC. Amino acid sequence: CASSYSRWGGYTF.

The genes are TRBV5-4 and TRBJ2-7; 9 nucleotides agree with TRBD1. The CDR3 is 15 residues long. The V and J ends lost 0 bases and 5 bases, in that order; junction bases with no gene match: 6. The germline V gene has CDR1 SGHNT and CDR2 YYREEE (reference sequence). The CDR3 spells CASSLVGDRDHEQYF. The CDR3 DNA follows: TGTGCCAGCAGCTTGGTAGGGGACAGGGACCACGAGCAGTACTTC.

CDR3 bases: TGCGCCAGCAGCTTCTCGGACGGCACAGATACGCAGTATTTT. It encodes CASSFSDGTDTQYF. The chain employs TRBV5-1 and TRBJ2-3; D gene unclear. The CDR3 loop spans 14 amino acids. The germline CDR1 and CDR2 sequences are SGHRS and YFSETQ. V was shortened by 2 bases and J by 1 base, with 8 bases between the two germline ends.

The gene calls are TRBV27 and TRBJ2-7; TRBD2 aligns across 11 bases. CDR1 MNHEY and CDR2 SMNVEV come from the germline V gene (reference sequence). This CDR3 contains 17 residues. V lost 3 bases and J lost 2; bases outside the gene matches: 9. As DNA, the CDR3 is TGTGCCAGCAGTTTCGGAACTAGCGGGAGAGAACCCTACGAGCAGTACTTC. Residues: CASSFGTSGREPYEQYF.

This clone was seen a few times. The chain carries TRBV7-9 and TRBJ2-2; 10 nucleotides match TRBD1. The CDR3 sequence is 15 residues long. Germline CDR1 is SEHNR and CDR2 is FQNEAQ (reference sequence). Trimming removed 5 bases from V and 4 bases from J; junction bases left unmatched: 4. CDR3 in amino acids: CASSTRDRGTGELFF. The CDR3 DNA reads TGTGCCAGCAGCACCCGGGACAGGGGCACCGGGGAGCTGTTTTTT.

The chain has TRBV6-6 and TRBJ2-2, with D possibly being TRBD1 (7 bases). The CDR3 consists of 15 residues. Germline CDR1 reads MNHNY; CDR2 reads SVGAGI (reference sequence). V lost 5 bases and J lost 6, with 16 bases in between. The CDR3 bases are TGTGCCAGCAGTGCGGGACAGTCAAAGGCCGGGGAGCTGTTTTTT. It translates to CASSAGQSKAGELFF.

This sequence joins TRBV28 and TRBJ1-1; no firm D call. This CDR3 spans 13 amino acids. CDR1 is MDHEN, CDR2 SYDVKM, per germline. The V gene lost 4 bases and the J gene lost 4 bases, with 10 bases spanning the gap. The CDR3 is CASSSSPSTEAFF. The DNA for the CDR3 is TGTGCCAGCAGTTCCAGCCCGTCCACTGAAGCTTTCTTT.

This clone came up a few times. J is TRBJ2-3 and V is TRBV4-2; TRBD2 matches 8 bases. Germline CDR1 reads LGHNA; CDR2 reads YNFKEQ. The CDR3 spans 15 residues. The junction had 4 bases not matched to a gene; V was cut back by 1 base and J by 4 bases. The chain's CDR3 is CASSQAGGPADTQYF. The CDR3 DNA follows: TGTGCCAGCAGCCAAGCGGGAGGGCCGGCAGATACGCAGTATTTT.

This chain links TRBV5-1 with TRBJ2-7, with a weak D call TRBD2 (6 bases). Trimming left V 4 bases short and J 3 bases short, with 14 bases between. The germline V gene has CDR1 SGHRS and CDR2 YFSETQ. The CDR3 totals 14 residues. The CDR3 DNA follows: TGCGCCAGCAGCCTCCGGGACTTACTCTACGAGCAGTACTTC. Its protein is CASSLRDLLYEQYF.